This TCR beta chain came from a study of T cells in Graves' hyperthyroidism and ophthalmopathy. Study overall: Peripheral blood specimens were obtained at initial diagnosis, prior to any treatment.

Amplified TCR beta CDR3 regions derived from RNA transcripts. When the TCR CDR3 underwent first-round RT-PCR, the HTBI primer set was used. Via MiXCR, TCRdb re-called the multiplex PCR reads, giving one row per CDR3 protein. Of approximately 480,000 distinct CDR3 sequences listed, around 21% were seen once; the top ten hold about 26%. CDR3 length: 13 residues. The V end lost 2 bases, the J end lost 10 bases, and 14 bases lay between the germline ends. The germline gives CDR1 MRHNA, CDR2 SNTAGT. Diagnoses rested on clinical symptoms, serum thyroxine and TRAb, thyroid ultrasound and orbital computed tomography. This clonotype was recorded at least ten times.

The source is a man aged 18 to 35 with Graves' hyperthyroidism. Sequenced input: blood. This chain connects TRBV6-4 to TRBJ2-5; tentatively, D is TRBD1 or TRBD2 (6 bases each). The CDR3 nucleotides are TGTGCCAGCAGTGACGGAGAGGGGGGCCACCAGTACTTC. It specifies CASSDGEGGHQYF.